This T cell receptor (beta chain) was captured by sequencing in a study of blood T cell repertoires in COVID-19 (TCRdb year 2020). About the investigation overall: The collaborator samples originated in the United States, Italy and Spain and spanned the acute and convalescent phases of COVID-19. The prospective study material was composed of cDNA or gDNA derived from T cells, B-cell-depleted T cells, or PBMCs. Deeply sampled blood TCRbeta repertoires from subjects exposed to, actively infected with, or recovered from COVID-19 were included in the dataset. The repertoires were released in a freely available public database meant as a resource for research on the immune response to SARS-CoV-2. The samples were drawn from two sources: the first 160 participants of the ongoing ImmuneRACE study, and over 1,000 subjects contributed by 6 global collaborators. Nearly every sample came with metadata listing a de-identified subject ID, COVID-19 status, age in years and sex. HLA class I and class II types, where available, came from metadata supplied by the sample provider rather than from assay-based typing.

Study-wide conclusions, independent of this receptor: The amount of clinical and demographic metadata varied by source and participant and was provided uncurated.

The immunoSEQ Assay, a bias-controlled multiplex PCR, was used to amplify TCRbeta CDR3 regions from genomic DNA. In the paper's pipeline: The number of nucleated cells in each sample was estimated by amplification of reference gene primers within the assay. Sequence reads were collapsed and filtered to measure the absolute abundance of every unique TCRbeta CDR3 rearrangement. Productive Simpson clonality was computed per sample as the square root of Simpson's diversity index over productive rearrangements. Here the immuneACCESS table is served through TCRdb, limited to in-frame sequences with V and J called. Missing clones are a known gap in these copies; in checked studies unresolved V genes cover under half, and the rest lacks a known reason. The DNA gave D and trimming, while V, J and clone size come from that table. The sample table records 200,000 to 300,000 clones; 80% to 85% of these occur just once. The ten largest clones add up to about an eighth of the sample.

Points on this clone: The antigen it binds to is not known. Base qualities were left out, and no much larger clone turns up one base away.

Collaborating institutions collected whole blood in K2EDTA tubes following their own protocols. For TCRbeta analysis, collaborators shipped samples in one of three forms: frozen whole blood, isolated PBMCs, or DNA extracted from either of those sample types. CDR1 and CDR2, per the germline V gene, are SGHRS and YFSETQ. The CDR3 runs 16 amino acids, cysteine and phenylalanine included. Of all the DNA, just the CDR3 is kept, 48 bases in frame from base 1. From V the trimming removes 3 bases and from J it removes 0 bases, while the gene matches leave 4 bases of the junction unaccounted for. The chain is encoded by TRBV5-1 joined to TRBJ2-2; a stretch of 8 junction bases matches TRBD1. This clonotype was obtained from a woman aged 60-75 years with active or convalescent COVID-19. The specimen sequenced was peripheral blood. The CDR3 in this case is CASSSDRDSNTGELFF. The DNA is TGCGCCAGCAGCTCGGACAGGGATTCGAACACCGGGGAGCTGTTTTTT.